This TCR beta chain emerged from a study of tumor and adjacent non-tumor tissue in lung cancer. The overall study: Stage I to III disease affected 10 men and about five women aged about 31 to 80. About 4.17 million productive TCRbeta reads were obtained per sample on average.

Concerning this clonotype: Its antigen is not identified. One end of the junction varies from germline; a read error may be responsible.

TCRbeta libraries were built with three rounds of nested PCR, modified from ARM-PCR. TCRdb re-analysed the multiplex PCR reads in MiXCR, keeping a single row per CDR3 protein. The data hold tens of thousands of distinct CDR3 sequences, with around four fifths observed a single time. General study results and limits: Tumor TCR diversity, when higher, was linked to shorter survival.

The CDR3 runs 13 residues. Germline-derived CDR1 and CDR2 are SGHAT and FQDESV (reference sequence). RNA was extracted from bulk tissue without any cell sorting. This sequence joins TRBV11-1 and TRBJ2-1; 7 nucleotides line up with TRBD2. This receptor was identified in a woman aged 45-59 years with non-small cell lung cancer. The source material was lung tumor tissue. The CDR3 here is CASSRRGGDERFF. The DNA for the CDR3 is TGTGCCAGTAGCCGACGGGGAGGGGATGAGCGGTTCTTC.